A selection of T cell receptor beta chains follows, all from one sample in a study of lung T cells in sarcoidosis with Löfgren's syndrome. TCRdb used MiXCR to reprocess the reads, holding one entry per CDR3 protein. The sample yields roughly 960 distinct CDR3 sequences, 28% seen once. Sequenced: CD4+ T cells from bronchoalveolar lavage fluid. The receptors come from a human donor with sarcoidosis (Löfgren's syndrome or another form), or a control subject (not recorded which). Both conserved end residues are part of each CDR3. The D gene is left open where the match is weak. The size field is filled for only some rows; it gives once, few, many or a size class.

j_call v_call d_call clone_size cdr3_nt cdr3_aa
TRBJ2-1 TRBV6-2/TRBV6-3 NA once TGTACCAGTATTCCGGGGGGCCCTCCTCACAGTGAGCAGTTCTTC CTSIPGGPPHSEQFF
TRBJ2-5 TRBV7-2 TRBD2 NA TGTGCCAGCAGCCCCGGGGGGGCAGGTCTCGAGACCCAGTACTTC CASSPGGAGLETQYF
TRBJ2-4 TRBV4-1 NA NA TGCGCCAGCAGCCAAAATCAGAGAACCAAAAACATTCCGTACTTC CASSQNQRTKNIPYF
TRBJ1-2 TRBV3-1 TRBD1 medium-sized TGTGCCAGCAGAACAGGGGCCTATGGCTACACCTTC CASRTGAYGYTF
TRBJ1-1 TRBV7-2 NA once TGTGCCAGCAGCTTAGACGATAGGAACACTGAGGCTTTATTT CASSLDDRNTEALF
TRBJ2-1 TRBV7-4 TRBD1 medium-sized TGTGCCAGCAGCTTAGGGACAGGGTCCCCGGGCTCCTACAATGAGCAGTTCTTC CASSLGTGSPGSYNEQFF
TRBJ1-5 TRBV30 NA few TGTGCCTGGAGTGGTCCGGGGGACGGTCAGCCCCAGCATTTT CAWSGPGDGQPQHF
TRBJ2-6 TRBV6-2/TRBV6-3 NA NA TGTGCCAGCAGTTACGGGGGCACTGGGGCCAACGTCCTGACTTTC CASSYGGTGANVLTF
TRBJ2-2 TRBV4-3 TRBD2 large TGCGCCAGCAGCCAAGATCGGCTAGCGGAGCGCACCGGGGAGCTGTTTTTT CASSQDRLAERTGELFF
TRBJ1-1 TRBV5-1 TRBD1 NA TGCGCCAGCAGCTTGGATGGGACAGGGGACACTGAAGCTTTCTTT CASSLDGTGDTEAFF
TRBJ1-1 TRBV5-1 NA medium-sized TGCGCCAGCAGCGCCGGGGAGGACACTGAAGCTTTCTTT CASSAGEDTEAFF
TRBJ1-6 TRBV6-1 NA large TGTGCCAGCACACGACTGGAGATTTATAATTCACCCCTCCACTTT CASTRLEIYNSPLHF
TRBJ2-5 TRBV7-9 TRBD1 medium-sized TGTGCCAGCAGCTCGGGACAGTCACAAGAGACCCAGTACTTC CASSSGQSQETQYF
TRBJ1-2 TRBV11-2 TRBD1 NA TGTGCCAGCAGCTCTAACCAGGGGGCTGACTACACCTTC CASSSNQGADYTF
TRBJ2-5 TRBV10-2 TRBD2 large TGCGCCAGCAGCCCAGCGGGACGACAAGAGACCCAGTACTTC CASSPAGRQETQYF
TRBJ1-1 TRBV6-5 NA NA TGTGCCAGCAGTTACTCAGGGGCGACCTTGAACGCTGAAACTCTCTTT CASSYSGATLNAETLF
TRBJ2-3 TRBV4-3 TRBD2 medium-sized TGCGCCAGCAGCCAGACGCTGGCTAGCGGGCCTAGCACAGATACGCAGTATTTT CASSQTLASGPSTDTQYF
TRBJ1-2 TRBV4-1 NA medium-sized TGCGCCAGCAGCCAAGATTTAATGGCAGGGAACTGGTGGAACTATGGCTACACCTTC CASSQDLMAGNWWNYGYTF
TRBJ2-3 TRBV3-1 TRBD1 NA TGTGCCAGCAGCGCCCCGGGACAGGGAGCCACAGATACGCAGTATTTT CASSAPGQGATDTQYF
TRBJ2-1 TRBV6-1 TRBD2 medium-sized TGTGCCCGGGGGACTAGTCAGGTTGAGCAGTTCTTC CARGTSQVEQFF
TRBJ1-3 TRBV11-3 NA NA TGTGCCAGCAGCTCAAGGGACCCTGGAAACACCATGTATTTT CASSSRDPGNTMYF
TRBJ2-1 TRBV11-2 TRBD2 hyperexpanded TGTGCCAGCAGCTCGGGAGGAGAGGGTGAGCAGTTCTTC CASSSGGEGEQFF
TRBJ2-1 TRBV6-2/TRBV6-3 NA NA TGTGCCAGCAGCCAGGGGGGCCCTCCTCACAATGAGCAGTTCTTC CASSQGGPPHNEQFF
TRBJ2-3 TRBV7-6 NA large TGTGCCAGCAGCTCCCTTCTAGGACCGGCAGATACGCAGTATTTT CASSSLLGPADTQYF
TRBJ2-1 TRBV7-2 NA NA TGTGCCAGCAGCTCTCAAGCGGGTAGCTCCTACAATGAGCAGTTCTTC CASSSQAGSSYNEQFF
TRBJ2-7 TRBV4-3 NA medium-sized TGCGCCAGCAGCCTTAATCCGCAGGGGCAGGGCTTAGGGGAGCAGTACTTC CASSLNPQGQGLGEQYF
TRBJ1-2 TRBV11-2 NA medium-sized TGTGCCAGCAGCTCTAACCAGGGGACTGGCTACACCTTC CASSSNQGTGYTF
TRBJ2-1 TRBV15 NA NA TGTGCCACCAGAAAGGAGGGACCAGCGAACCATGAGCAGTCCTTC CATRKEGPANHEQSF
TRBJ2-5 TRBV11-3 NA large TGTGCCAGCAGCTCAGGACACGCAACGGAGACCCAGTACTTC CASSSGHATETQYF